Reported below is one T cell receptor beta chain. Antigen specificity is unknown. This sample is part of a study of CD4 T cells in relation to SARS-CoV-2 and coronaviruses. Sequenced by immunoSEQ multiplex PCR; TCRdb stores in-frame clones only, minus some. The sample consists of fewer than 25,000 clones, just over 65% of them appearing once. The unexposed donors gave CD4+ T cells in 2011-2018, prior to COVID-19. Isolation of CD4+ T cells took place after around 11 days in culture. The sequenced material came from CD4+ T cells from PBMCs, cultured in vitro. The sequence came from a human donor in good health.

CDR3 in amino acids: CARSTNRDGTGELFF. In DNA form, the CDR3 reads TGTGCCAGAAGCACAAACAGGGACGGCACCGGGGAGCTGTTTTTT. This rearrangement joins TRBV5-3 to TRBJ2-2, with D perhaps TRBD1 (6 bases). TRBV5-3 is given ORF status, its function remaining uncertain. This CDR3 region has 15 residues. V was clipped by 4 bases and J by 4 bases, with 14 bases between them.